This T cell receptor beta chain was identified during a study of blood T cell repertoires in COVID-19. Across the whole study: The cDNA or gDNA used as material had been derived from T cells, B-cell-depleted T cells, or PBMCs.

Cohort assignment relied on participant-reported clinical history. This table comes from immunoSEQ multiplex PCR, and its TCRdb copy is limited to in-frame clones, with some not included. The table includes around 130,000 clones, just under 85% detected once. The sequence came from a woman between 50 and 59 years old with acute COVID-19. Sequenced: PBMCs or T cells enriched from blood (not recorded which).

This CDR3 reads CASSQGAVYEQYF. Written as DNA, the CDR3 is TGTGCCAGCAGTCAGGGGGCGGTCTACGAGCAGTACTTC. The chain employs TRBV2 and TRBJ2-7, with 8 bases fitting TRBD1. Germline trimming cut 5 bases from V and 3 bases from J; bases unmatched to any gene: 3. The CDR3 runs 13 residues. Germline loops: CDR1 SNHLY, CDR2 FYNNEI.